The table lists the clone carrying this TCR beta chain with a few counts. Its target is unknown. Patients had blood sampled at baseline and again on cycle 4 day 1 and cycle 7 day 1. The entry originates in a study of OX40 agonist ivuxolimab in advanced cancers. Study background: Patients received intravenous ivuxolimab every 2 weeks at 0.01 to 10 mg/kg.

Assay used: immunoSEQ multiplex PCR; TCRdb lists only in-frame clones, some missing. Here the sample spans 50,000 to 85,000 clones, roughly four fifths being singletons. Overall study results and limits: More expanded clones were seen, on average, in CD8+ T cells than in CD4+. Dosing at 0.1 to 3.0 mg/kg was accompanied by clonal expansion of CD4+ and CD8+ blood T cells by week 6.

Germline V gives CDR1 SGHRS, CDR2 YFSETQ. The CDR3 length is 15 residues. With 0 bases removed from V and 0 bases from J, the gap between germline ends came to 10 bases. This clonotype originated in an adult with an advanced solid tumor such as melanoma, head and neck, liver or kidney cancer. This chain links TRBV5-1 with TRBJ2-7, with TRBD1 as a possible D gene (5 bases). The sample in question was CD4+ or CD8+ T cells sorted from blood, obtained in a trial of the OX40 agonist ivuxolimab. CDR3 in DNA: TGCGCCAGCAGCTTGGCCCATCAGGGCTCCTACGAGCAGTACTTC. Amino acid sequence: CASSLAHQGSYEQYF. The full variable domain, rest sourced from reference TRBV5-1 and TRBJ2-7, is KAGVTQTPRYLIKTRGQQVTLSCSPISGHRSVSWYQQTPGQGLQFLFEYFSETQRNKGNFPGRFSGRQFSNSRSEMNVSTLELGDSALYLCASSLAHQGSYEQYFGPGTRLTVT.